This T cell receptor beta chain appears in the sequencing data of a study of early stage breast cancer tumors (dated by TCRdb to the late 2010s). Turning to the overall study: Of the 15 or so invasive breast tumors, roughly 12 were found to be estrogen receptor-positive, progesterone receptor-positive and HER2-negative. About 65% of the 12 ER+/PR+/HER2- tumors were invasive ductal carcinomas, while the other four were invasive lobular carcinomas. On average, each sample got 7.5 to 10-fold read coverage. Across all samples, around 2.9 million templates representing roughly 1,100,000 unique clonotypes were detected. The investigation overall reported the following: Compared with adjacent normal breast tissue, tumors had higher clonality and 2 to 3-fold greater T cell density. Sequencing bulk genomic DNA from unsorted cells could not capture chain pairing or functional markers like CD4, CD8 and FOXP3. Enriched TCRB sequences shared across patients were found to be mostly commonly generated sequences that were unlikely to play an important role in the tumor microenvironment. Analysis by tumor subtype was prevented by the small cohort size. Repertoires from blood resembled normal breast more closely than tumor, and using blood as a reference for each tissue separated tumor from normal in about 90% of the 16 patients.

V and J are trimmed by 0 bases and 0 bases, and the gene matches miss 0 bases of the junction. CDR1 and CDR2 are drawn from the germline V gene: MRHNA, SNTAGT. The CDR3 runs 17 residues from the cysteine to the phenylalanine. Only the CDR3 region is kept as DNA, spanning 51 bases read in frame from base 1. Two independent genomic DNA replicates were amplified for each sample, with approximately 0.5 ug used for blood and around 1.5 ug for tumor or normal breast. TCRB sequencing of genomic DNA was carried out with the ImmunoSeq Intro kit according to the manufacturer's instructions. Multiplex PCR ran roughly 34 cycles with proprietary primers and spike-in control sequences for absolute quantification. Single-end 150-bp reads were used to sequence an 87-bp fragment covering the CDR3 and the flanking V and J genes. Each lane of an Illumina MiSeq using version 3.0 chemistry carried seven multiplexed samples, with two replicates per sample. In the source study's methods: The vendor's proprietary pipeline handled the raw data processing, merging both replicates into a single result for each sample. To define clonotypes, the study grouped productive rearrangements that shared the V-gene family, CDR3 amino acid sequence and J-gene segment. Clonality was calculated as 1 minus the normalized Shannon entropy (Pielou evenness) of TCRB abundances. T cell density was estimated as total templates divided by the number of input cells, with the number of input cells inferred from the DNA input amount. Recon with default parameters was used to estimate total repertoire diversity and clonality. Tumor-enriched clonotypes were defined as having over 0.1% abundance in tumor and at least 32-fold higher abundance than in normal breast. What TCRdb holds here is the immuneACCESS table cut down to in-frame rearrangements. Part of the clones is not present; checked against another copy, under half of the missing clones reflect an unresolved V gene, and the others are unexplained. The D gene and trimming were derived from the DNA, and the V and J assignments and clone size from that table. Within this sample are about 14,000 clones, with around 80% of them counted one time only. Of the sample, 7.6% is held by the ten largest clones.

As concerns this clone: Its cognate antigen has yet to be identified. Base qualities are not recorded, but no much larger clone differs from it by a single base.

Adjacent normal breast tissue was collected about 2-4 cm away from the tumor, rinsed in PBS and stored in prechilled RNAlater. Because normal breast tissue has high lipid content and low cell density, about 90-300 mg of normal breast tissue was often needed to obtain enough DNA. The study profiled bulk TCR beta-chain repertoires in matched peripheral blood, tumor and adjacent normal breast tissue taken from over 15 patients with early-stage breast cancer. The Qiagen AllPrep DNA/RNA Mini kit was used for genomic DNA extraction. The chain was built from TRBV6-4 and TRBJ2-6, with 9 bases in between that match TRBD2. Sequencing was performed on normal breast tissue next to the tumor. The TCR originated in a person between 45 and 65 years old with breast cancer. The nucleotides are TGTGCCAGCAGTGACTCGACTAGCGGCTCTGGGGCCAACGTCCTGACTTTC. Its coded protein is CASSDSTSGSGANVLTF.